The sequence of this TCR beta chain was determined in a study of PD-L1 blockade in urothelial cancer. Study information: Among blood samples, the median T cell count was some 140,000. Findings and caveats of the study: Durable-benefit patients had greater expansion of tumor-associated blood clones at 3 weeks.

Worth noting for this clone: The target antigen is unknown.

This CDR3 is built from 14 residues. CDR1 and CDR2 (germline): MNHEY, SMNVEV (reference sequence). Trimming pared 3 bases from V and 0 bases from J, leaving 9 bases between. Patients in the study were battling locally advanced or metastatic urothelial carcinoma. Spike-ins of synthetic TCR analog templates went into each PCR. TCRdb's copy holds only in-frame clones and misses some; the assay was immunoSEQ multiplex PCR. The data contain 60,000 or so clones, about four fifths of them seen just once; the ten biggest clones take up around 4.5%. This sequence originates from a man between 65 and 80 years old with urothelial cancer. The chain uses TRBV27 and TRBJ2-7, with D maybe TRBD1 (7 bases). Sample: PBMCs, taken around atezolizumab (anti-PD-L1) treatment. The DNA for the CDR3 is TGTGCCAGCAGTTTGGAGGGGGCCTCCTACGAGCAGTACTTC. Amino acids: CASSLEGASYEQYF.